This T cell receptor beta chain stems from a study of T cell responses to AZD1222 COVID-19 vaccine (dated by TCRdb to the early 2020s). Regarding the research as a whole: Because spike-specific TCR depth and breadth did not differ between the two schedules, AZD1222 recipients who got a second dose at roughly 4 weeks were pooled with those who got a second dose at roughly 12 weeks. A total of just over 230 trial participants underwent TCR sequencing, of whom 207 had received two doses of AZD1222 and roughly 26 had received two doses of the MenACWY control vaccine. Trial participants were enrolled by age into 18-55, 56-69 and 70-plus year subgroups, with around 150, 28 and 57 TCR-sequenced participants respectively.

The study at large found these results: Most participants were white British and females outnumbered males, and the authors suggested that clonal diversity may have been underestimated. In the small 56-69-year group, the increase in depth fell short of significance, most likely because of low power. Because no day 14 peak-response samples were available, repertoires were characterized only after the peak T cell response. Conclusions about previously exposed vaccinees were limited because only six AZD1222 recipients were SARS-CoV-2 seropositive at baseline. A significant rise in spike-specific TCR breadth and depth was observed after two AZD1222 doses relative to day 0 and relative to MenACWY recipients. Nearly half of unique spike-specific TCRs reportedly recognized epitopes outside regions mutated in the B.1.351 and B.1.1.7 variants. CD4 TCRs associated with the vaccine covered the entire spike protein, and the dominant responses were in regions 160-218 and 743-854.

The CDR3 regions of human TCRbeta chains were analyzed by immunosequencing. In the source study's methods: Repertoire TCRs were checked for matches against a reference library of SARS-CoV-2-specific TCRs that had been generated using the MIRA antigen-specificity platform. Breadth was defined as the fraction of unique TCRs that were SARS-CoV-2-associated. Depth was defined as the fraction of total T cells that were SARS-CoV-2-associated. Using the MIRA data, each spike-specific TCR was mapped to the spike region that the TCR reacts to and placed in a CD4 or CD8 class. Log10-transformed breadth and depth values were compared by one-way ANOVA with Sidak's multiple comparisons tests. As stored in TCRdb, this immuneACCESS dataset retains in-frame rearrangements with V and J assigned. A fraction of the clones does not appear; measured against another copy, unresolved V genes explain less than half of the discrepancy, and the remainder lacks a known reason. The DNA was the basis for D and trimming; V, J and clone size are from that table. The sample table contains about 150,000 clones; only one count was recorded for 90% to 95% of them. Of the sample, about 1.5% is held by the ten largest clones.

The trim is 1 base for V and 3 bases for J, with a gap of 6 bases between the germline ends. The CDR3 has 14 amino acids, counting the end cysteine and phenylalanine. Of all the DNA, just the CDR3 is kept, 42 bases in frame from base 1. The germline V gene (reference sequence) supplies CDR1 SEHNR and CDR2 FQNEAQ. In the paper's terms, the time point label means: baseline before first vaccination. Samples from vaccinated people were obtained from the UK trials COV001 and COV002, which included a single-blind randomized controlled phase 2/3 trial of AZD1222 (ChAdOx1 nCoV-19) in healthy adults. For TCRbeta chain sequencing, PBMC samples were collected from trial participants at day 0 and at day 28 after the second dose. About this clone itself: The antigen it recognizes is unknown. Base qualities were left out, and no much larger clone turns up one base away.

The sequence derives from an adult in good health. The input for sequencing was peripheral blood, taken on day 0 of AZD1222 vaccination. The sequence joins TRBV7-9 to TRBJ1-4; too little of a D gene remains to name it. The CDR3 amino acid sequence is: CASSLVSANEKLFF. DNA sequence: TGTGCCAGCAGCTTAGTTTCGGCTAATGAAAAACTGTTTTTT.